The 25 T cell receptor beta chains below all came from one sample that was sequenced in a study of T cells in Graves' hyperthyroidism and ophthalmopathy. Authors of the study amplified TCR beta CDR3 regions from RNA transcripts. The HTBI primer set was used in a first-round RT-PCR of the TCR CDR3. In TCRdb, the multiplex PCR reads were re-called with MiXCR into one record per CDR3 protein. The sample includes some 560,000 distinct CDR3 sequences, 12% to 15% of them seen just once. Sequences were obtained from blood. The receptors come from a woman aged 35 to 49 with Graves' hyperthyroidism.

This clonotype was counted ten times or more. The chain links TRBV28 to TRBJ1-2; D perhaps matches TRBD1 (5 bases). The germline V and J ends were trimmed by 3 bases and 7 bases, with 9 bases remaining between them. Germline V gene sequence: CDR1 MDHEN, CDR2 SYDVKM. The CDR3 has 12 residues. CDR3: CASSLMTVGYTF. The CDR3 DNA follows: TGTGCCAGCAGTTTGATGACAGTTGGCTACACCTTC.

The chain employs TRBV20-1 and TRBJ2-3; the match to TRBD2 covers 8 bases. The V and J ends lost 3 bases and 2 bases, in that order; junction bases with no gene match: 13. Germline loops: CDR1 DFQATT, CDR2 SNEGSKA (reference sequence). The length of the CDR3 is 17 residues. The CDR3 DNA reads as TGCAGTGCTAGGGGGGGGCTAGCGGGCTCCTCCACAGATACGCAGTATTTT. As protein: CSARGGLAGSSTDTQYF.

This clonotype was counted only a few times. The CDR3 DNA reads TGCAGCGTTTTCAGGGGGATCACTGAAGCTTTCTTT. Its protein is CSVFRGITEAFF. This chain uses TRBV29-1 with TRBJ1-1; TRBD1 aligns across 7 bases. With 5 bases clipped from V and 4 bases from J, the junction kept 4 bases outside the gene matches. CDR3 size: 12 residues. Germline V gives CDR1 SQVTM, CDR2 ANQGSEA.

This clonotype has ten or more counts. This chain joins TRBV6-2 or TRBV6-3 and TRBJ2-5; TRBD2 matches at 14 bases. Germline V gives CDR1 MNHEY, CDR2 SVGEGT. Losses at the gene ends were 2 bases for V and 5 bases for J; bases not matched to a gene: 10. This CDR3 is built from 18 residues. CDR3 sequence reads: CASSYTPGLAGVSETQYF. CDR3 bases: TGTGCCAGCAGTTACACACCGGGACTAGCGGGAGTATCGGAGACCCAGTACTTC.

This clonotype was found many times. The chain couples TRBV12-3 or TRBV12-4 to TRBJ2-5; TRBD1 agrees at 10 bases. This CDR3 comprises 15 residues. Losses at the gene ends were 6 bases for V and 2 bases for J; bases not matched to a gene: 6. The CDR3 nucleotides read TGTGCCAGCAGACCGACAGGGGGCGGGCAAGAGACCCAGTACTTC. Translated: CASRPTGGGQETQYF.

The chain's CDR3 is CASSLFDRNQPQHF. CDR3 sequence (DNA): TGTGCCAGCAGCTTGTTTGATCGCAATCAGCCCCAGCATTTT. V is TRBV5-5 and J is TRBJ1-5; D is uncertain. Germline CDR1 reads SGHKS; CDR2 reads YYEKEE (reference sequence). Trimming cost V 1 base and J 2 bases, with 7 bases left between them. CDR3 length equals 14 residues.

The V gene is TRBV12-3 or TRBV12-4, the J gene TRBJ1-5, with D maybe TRBD1 (6 bases). Trimming removed 1 base from V and 1 base from J, with 8 bases in between. The CDR3 has 15 residues. DNA of the CDR3: TGTGCCAGCAGTTTAGAGACAGGCAGCAATCAGCCCCAGCATTTT. It yields the protein CASSLETGSNQPQHF.

This clonotype was seen ten or more times. The J gene is TRBJ1-1, the V gene TRBV27; no reliable D call. This CDR3 has 14 amino acids. V lost 1 base and J lost 4, with 10 bases in between. Germline lookup yields CDR1 MNHEY and CDR2 SMNVEV (reference sequence). The chain's CDR3 is CASSLWGEGTEAFF. As DNA, the CDR3 is TGTGCCAGCAGTTTATGGGGAGAGGGCACTGAAGCTTTCTTT.

The sample holds many counts of this clonotype. This sequence joins TRBV3-1 and TRBJ1-4, with 9 bases identical to TRBD1. The CDR3 has 15 residues. CDR1 is LGHDT, CDR2 YNNKEL, per germline (reference sequence). Unmatched junction bases numbered 5, after V lost 4 bases and J lost 5 bases. The CDR3 sequence is CASSLGDRENEKLFF. CDR3 coding DNA: TGTGCCAGCAGCCTAGGGGACAGGGAGAATGAAAAACTGTTTTTT.

This clonotype was counted between two and nine times. The chain recombines TRBV5-5 with TRBJ2-6, with D uncertain. The CDR3 is made up of 18 amino acids. The V end lost 0 bases, the J end lost 1 base, and 14 bases lay between the germline ends. Germline V gene data show CDR1 as SGHKS and CDR2 as YYEKEE (reference sequence). CDR3 region: CASSLGVGAVSGANVLTF. Written as DNA, the CDR3 is TGTGCCAGCAGCTTGGGAGTGGGCGCGGTTTCTGGGGCCAACGTCCTGACTTTC.

This clonotype was detected ten times or more. V gene TRBV30 combines with J gene TRBJ1-2; 9 nucleotides match TRBD1. CDR3 size: 15 residues. After removal of 0 bases from V and 2 bases from J, the junction contained 4 bases not matched to a gene. CDR1 GTSNPN and CDR2 SVGIG come from the germline V gene (reference sequence). CDR3 bases: TGTGCCTGGAGTGTATTACAGGGGGCCAACTATGGCTACACCTTC. It translates to CAWSVLQGANYGYTF.

This chain uses TRBV3-1 with TRBJ1-2; possible D gene TRBD1, 5 bases. The CDR3 extends over 13 amino acids. CDR1 is LGHDT, CDR2 YNNKEL, per germline (reference sequence). V lost 6 bases and J lost 8, with 16 bases in between. Here the CDR3 DNA reads TGTGCCAGCAGTCCCGGGGCCCCCCGGGGCTACACCTTC. Encoded protein: CASSPGAPRGYTF.

This chain uses TRBV27 with TRBJ2-2; D not certain. The V gene lost 4 bases and the J gene lost 7 bases, with 7 bases spanning the gap. The CDR3 covers 12 residues. Per the germline V gene, CDR1 is MNHEY and CDR2 is SMNVEV (reference sequence). Here the CDR3 reads CASSWWRGELFF. In nucleotides, the CDR3 is TGTGCCAGCAGTTGGTGGCGCGGGGAGCTGTTTTTT.

This clonotype was counted many times. The chain employs TRBV30 and TRBJ2-3; 8 bases match TRBD2. This CDR3 is built from 15 residues. J was trimmed by 4 bases and V by 2 bases; bases with no gene match: 8. Per the germline V gene, CDR1 is GTSNPN and CDR2 is SVGIG (reference sequence). As DNA, the CDR3 is TGTGCCTGGAGTCCTATGGGACTAGTAGCAGATACGCAGTATTTT. This gives the protein CAWSPMGLVADTQYF.

V gene TRBV6-5 combines with J gene TRBJ2-7; TRBD2 is a possible D gene (5 bases). The CDR3 runs to 15 residues. Trimming shortened V by 6 bases and J by 1 base, and 16 bases separated the two germline ends. The germline V gene encodes CDR1 MNHEY and CDR2 SVGAGI. This CDR3 is CASRLLGFRSYEQYF. The CDR3 bases are TGTGCCAGCAGGTTACTAGGCTTCAGGTCCTACGAGCAGTACTTC.

This clonotype was observed many times. The chain combines TRBV2 with TRBJ1-5, with D possibly being TRBD1 (5 bases). In germline, CDR1 is SNHLY, CDR2 FYNNEI. Trimming stripped 5 bases from V and 3 bases from J, with 14 bases between. CDR3 length equals 15 residues. The CDR3 sequence: CASSIDSSINQPQHF. DNA for the CDR3: TGTGCCAGCAGTATAGACAGTTCAATCAATCAGCCCCAGCATTTT.

This clonotype was recorded at least ten times. The rearrangement links TRBV7-2 to TRBJ2-1, with 8 positions matching TRBD2. This CDR3 spans 16 amino acids. After removal of 5 bases from V and 4 bases from J, the junction contained 10 bases not matched to a gene. Germline lookup yields CDR1 SGHTA and CDR2 FQGNSA. CDR3 loop: CASSLSGIEGYNEQFF. The CDR3 nucleotides read TGTGCCAGCAGCCTTAGCGGGATTGAGGGGTACAATGAGCAGTTCTTC. Using reference TRBV7-2 and TRBJ2-1 for the parts outside the CDR3, the full variable domain is GAGVSQSPSNKVTEKGKDVELRCDPISGHTALYWYRQSLGQGLEFLIYFQGNSAPDKSGLPSDRFSAERTGGSVSTLTIQRTQQEDSAVYLCASSLSGIEGYNEQFFGPGTRLTVL.

This clonotype appeared a few times. This chain joins TRBV7-9 and TRBJ2-7; D tentatively reads TRBD1 or TRBD2 (6 bases each). The ends were cut back, 5 bases at V and 6 bases at J, with 20 bases in the middle. This CDR3 is 15 amino acids long. CDR1 and CDR2 from the germline V gene are SEHNR and FQNEAQ (reference sequence). CDR3 in DNA: TGTGCCAGCAGCCCTCTCTGGGGGGCGCGGGGCGAGCAGTACTTC. Its protein product is CASSPLWGARGEQYF. The whole variable domain, filled in from reference TRBV7-9 and TRBJ2-7, reads DTGVSQNPRHKITKRGQNVTFRCDPISEHNRLYWYRQTLGQGPEFLTYFQNEAQLEKSRLLSDRFSAERPKGSFSTLEIQRTEQGDSAMYLCASSPLWGARGEQYFGPGTRLTVT.

This clonotype was picked up many times. V usage is TRBV6-1 and J usage is TRBJ2-7, with a weak D call TRBD2 (5 bases). Trimming shortened V by 4 bases and J by 2 bases, and 12 bases separated the two germline ends. The CDR3 is made up of 14 amino acids. The germline V gene encodes CDR1 MNHNS and CDR2 SASEGT. CDR3 region: CASSVGVNPYEQYF. The DNA of the CDR3 is TGTGCCAGCAGTGTGGGAGTGAATCCCTACGAGCAGTACTTC.

This clonotype was detected a few times. The V and J genes are TRBV20-1 and TRBJ2-7; the D gene is possibly TRBD1 (6 bases). This CDR3 region has 13 residues. Germline V CDR1 and CDR2: DFQATT, SNEGSKA (reference sequence). V was clipped by 5 bases and J by 3 bases, with 14 bases between them. The chain's CDR3 is CSADRDNYYEQYF. The CDR3 nucleotides read TGCAGTGCTGACCGGGACAACTACTACGAGCAGTACTTC.

In its sample, this clonotype was seen a few times. This chain connects TRBV20-1 to TRBJ2-6; D tentatively reads TRBD1 or TRBD2 (6 bases each). The CDR3 sequence is 16 residues long. Between the trimmed V and J ends, which lost 3 bases and 4 bases, there was a span of 16 bases. CDR1 DFQATT and CDR2 SNEGSKA come from the germline V gene (reference sequence). The CDR3 DNA sequence: TGCAGTGCTAGGAGAGGGGGGCTTCCCGGGGCCAACGTCCTGACTTTC. Translation: CSARRGGLPGANVLTF.

In its sample, this clonotype was seen many times. One junction end disagrees with the germline gene, perhaps due to a read error. CDR3 nucleotide sequence: TGTGCCAGCAGTCTAGCGGGAGATCCCCCCGGGCAGTTCTTC. Amino acids: CASSLAGDPPGQFF. The chain has TRBV12-3 or TRBV12-4 and TRBJ2-1; 10 positions agree with TRBD2. The CDR3 spans 14 residues.

This clonotype was detected ten times or more. The chain links TRBV2 to TRBJ2-2; weak D call: TRBD2 (6 bases). The V end lost 3 bases, the J end lost 0 bases, and 11 bases lay between the germline ends. This CDR3 comprises 16 residues. Germline V gene data show CDR1 as SNHLY and CDR2 as FYNNEI. The DNA for the CDR3 is TGTGCCAGCAGTGATCGTGGGAGGACGAACACCGGGGAGCTGTTTTTT. Encoded protein: CASSDRGRTNTGELFF.

The gene calls are TRBV12-3 or TRBV12-4 and TRBJ1-6; TRBD1 matches at 9 bases. This CDR3 has 13 amino acids. V trimming: 6 bases; J trimming: 9 bases; junction bases outside the gene matches: 3. The CDR3 sequence is CASSRDRVSPLHF. CDR3 DNA: TGTGCCAGCAGCCGGGACAGGGTTTCACCCCTCCACTTT.

This clonotype was counted between two and nine times. J is TRBJ1-1 and V is TRBV19; D possibly corresponds to TRBD1 (5 bases). Germline V gives CDR1 LNHDA, CDR2 SQIVND (reference sequence). Trimming stripped 7 bases from V and 0 bases from J, with 15 bases between. The CDR3 covers 15 residues. The CDR3 nucleotides read TGTGCCAGTACCCCTAGGGGTTTGATGAACACTGAAGCTTTCTTT. Amino acids: CASTPRGLMNTEAFF.